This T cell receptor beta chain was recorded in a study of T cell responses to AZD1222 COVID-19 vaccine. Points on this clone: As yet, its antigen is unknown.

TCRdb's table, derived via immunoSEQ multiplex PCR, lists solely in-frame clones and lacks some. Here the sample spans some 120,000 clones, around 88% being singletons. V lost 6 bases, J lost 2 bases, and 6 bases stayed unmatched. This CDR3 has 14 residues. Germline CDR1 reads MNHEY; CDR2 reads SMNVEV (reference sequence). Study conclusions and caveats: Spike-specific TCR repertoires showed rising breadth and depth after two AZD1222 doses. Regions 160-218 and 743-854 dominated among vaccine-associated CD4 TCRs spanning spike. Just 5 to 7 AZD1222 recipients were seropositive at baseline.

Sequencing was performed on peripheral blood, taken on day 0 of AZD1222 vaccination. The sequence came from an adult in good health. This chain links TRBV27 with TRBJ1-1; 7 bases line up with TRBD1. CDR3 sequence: CASRTGTANTEAFF. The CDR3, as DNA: TGTGCCAGCAGGACCGGGACAGCCAACACTGAAGCTTTCTTT.